Below, 10 T cell receptor beta chains from the same sample are listed, as sequenced in a study of blood T cell repertoires in COVID-19. The repertoire was sequenced with immunoSEQ multiplex PCR; TCRdb's copy has only in-frame clones and lacks some. The sample includes around 280,000 clones, roughly nine tenths of them seen just once. The sequenced sample consisted of peripheral blood. The receptor set was obtained from a woman aged 25 to 39 with COVID-19, enrolled during active disease.

This chain joins TRBV6-5 and TRBJ2-7; the match to TRBD1 covers 10 bases. J gave up 6 bases and V 7 bases, and 6 bases lay outside the gene matches. This CDR3 contains 13 residues. From germline, CDR1 is MNHEY and CDR2 SVGAGI. The CDR3: CASNFRDRGEQYF. The CDR3 coding sequence is TGTGCCAGCAATTTCCGGGACAGGGGCGAGCAGTACTTC.

The J gene is TRBJ2-7, the V gene TRBV6-5; 7 nucleotides agree with TRBD1. Germline trimming cut 9 bases from V and 5 bases from J; bases unmatched to any gene: 16. The CDR3 is 15 residues long. In germline, CDR1 is MNHEY, CDR2 SVGAGI. CDR3 sequence reads: CARGLLQGKVNEQYF. CDR3 bases: TGTGCCAGGGGTTTATTACAGGGGAAAGTCAACGAGCAGTACTTC.

The chain joins TRBV19 to TRBJ2-5; a possible D gene is TRBD2 (5 bases). The V and J ends lost 6 bases and 5 bases respectively, with 19 bases between them. The CDR3 covers 15 residues. Germline V gene lookup returns CDR1 LNHDA and CDR2 SQIVND (reference sequence). CDR3 DNA: TGTGCCAGTAGCCCCACTAGTGTTGGTTTGGAGACCCAGTACTTC. It is translated as CASSPTSVGLETQYF.

V and J are TRBV11-2 and TRBJ1-2, with D uncertain. The germline gives CDR1 SGHAT, CDR2 FQNNGV. This CDR3 spans 14 amino acids. V lost 5 bases, J lost 8 bases, and 18 bases lay in between. CDR3 in DNA: TGTGCCAGCAGCCTCACGGGTCCTAGCGAGGGCTACACCTTC. It encodes CASSLTGPSEGYTF.

The rearrangement joins TRBV6-1 to TRBJ2-1; D call uncertain. Germline V gene sequence: CDR1 MNHNS, CDR2 SASEGT. The CDR3 loop spans 13 amino acids. V was clipped by 2 bases and J by 12 bases, with 14 bases between them. CDR3 in DNA: TGTGCCAGCAGTGAATCGTCCCCTAAGTGGCAGTTCTTC. Translation: CASSESSPKWQFF.

The V call is TRBV5-8, the J call TRBJ1-1; D may be TRBD1 (5 bases). The V gene lost 9 bases and the J gene lost 0 bases, with 15 bases spanning the gap. The germline V gene has CDR1 SGHTS and CDR2 YDEGEE. The CDR3 loop spans 14 amino acids. Here the CDR3 reads CAMEVRGLNTEAFF. The CDR3 DNA sequence: TGTGCCATGGAGGTGCGGGGCTTGAACACTGAAGCTTTCTTT.

The rearrangement joins TRBV5-1 to TRBJ1-5, with unresolved D. CDR1 is SGHRS and CDR2 is YFSETQ in the germline V gene. The CDR3 runs 14 residues. V dropped 0 bases and J dropped 7 bases, with 11 bases sitting between them. The CDR3 DNA follows: TGCGCCAGCAGCTTGGGAGGTGCGTACCAGCCCCAGCATTTT. This gives the protein CASSLGGAYQPQHF.

This rearrangement joins TRBV7-9 to TRBJ2-3; D perhaps matches TRBD1 (6 bases). With 5 bases removed from V and 6 bases from J, the gap between germline ends came to 21 bases. This CDR3 comprises 16 residues. The germline V gene has CDR1 SEHNR and CDR2 FQNEAQ (reference sequence). The CDR3 region has the DNA TGTGCCAGCAGCGGACCGGGACAAGGACCTTCGGATACGCAGTATTTT. Translated: CASSGPGQGPSDTQYF.

The chain combines TRBV18 with TRBJ1-2, with D perhaps TRBD1 (6 bases). This CDR3 has 14 amino acids. The V gene's germline CDR1 is KGHSH and CDR2 LQKENI. The germline V and J ends were trimmed by 6 bases and 9 bases, with 20 bases remaining between them. CDR3 coding DNA: TGTGCCAGCTCTCCAACAGGGCCATCTATGCGCTACACCTTC. Protein product: CASSPTGPSMRYTF. Looking up the rest from reference TRBV18 and TRBJ1-2 gives the full variable domain: NAGVMQNPRHLVRRRGQEARLRCSPMKGHSHVYWYRQLPEEGLKFMVYLQKENIIDESGMPKERFSAEFPKEGPSILRIQQVVRGDSAAYFCASSPTGPSMRYTFGSGTRLTVV.

This chain connects TRBV5-6 to TRBJ1-1; D gene uncertain. The CDR3 runs to 12 residues. Germline V gene sequence: CDR1 SGHDT, CDR2 YYEEEE. V dropped 2 bases and J dropped 2 bases, with 4 bases sitting between them. CDR3 amino acids: CASSFINTEAFF. In DNA, the CDR3 is TGTGCCAGCAGCTTCATTAACACTGAAGCTTTCTTT.